This is a list of T cell receptor beta chains from one sample in a study of blood T cell repertoires in COVID-19. Assay used: immunoSEQ multiplex PCR; TCRdb lists only in-frame clones, some missing. There are roughly 200,000 clones in the sample; more than 60% occur only once, and 13% lies in the top ten. Sequenced input: peripheral blood. The receptors derive from a man aged 50 to 59 who had recovered from COVID-19. The CDR3 runs from the conserved cysteine through the conserved F or W. The order of the fields is J gene, D gene, V gene, clone size, CDR3 protein, CDR3 DNA. The D gene is left open where the match is weak. Clone size is not always given. Where it is, it says once, few, many or a class for expanded clones.

TRBJ2-1	TRBD2	TRBV9	-	CASSPAVGLAGGEQFF	TGTGCCAGCAGCCCCGCTGTGGGGCTAGCGGGAGGGGAGCAGTTCTTC
TRBJ2-3	-	TRBV5-1	once	CASSYGGRSTDTQYF	TGCGCCAGTTCTTACGGGGGGCGAAGCACAGATACGCAGTATTTT
TRBJ2-3	-	TRBV11-3	-	CASSLDQLNTQYF	TGTGCCAGCAGCTTAGATCAACTGAATACGCAGTATTTT
TRBJ2-3	-	TRBV6-2/TRBV6-3	-	CASSYERNRQYF	TGTGCCAGCAGTTACGAGAGGAACCGGCAGTATTTT
TRBJ1-1	-	TRBV29-1	few	CSARVSTEAFF	TGCAGCGCCAGGGTCTCCACTGAAGCTTTCTTT
TRBJ2-1	TRBD2	TRBV6-5	few	CASKFGGRGNEQFF	TGTGCCAGCAAGTTTGGCGGGAGAGGGAATGAGCAGTTCTTC
TRBJ2-1	TRBD1	TRBV5-4	-	CASNWDRSSYNEQFF	TGTGCCAGCAACTGGGACAGGAGCTCCTACAATGAGCAGTTCTTC
TRBJ2-1	TRBD2	TRBV18	-	CASSLRSGRGGNEQFF	TGTGCCAGCTCACTACGTAGCGGGAGGGGCGGGAATGAGCAGTTCTTC
TRBJ1-2	-	TRBV6-5	-	CASSSREGLGYTF	TGTGCCAGCAGTTCCCGGGAGGGCCTGGGCTACACCTTC
TRBJ2-2	TRBD2	TRBV19	few	CASSTLAGAGELFF	TGTGCCAGTAGTACCCTAGCGGGAGCCGGGGAGCTGTTTTTT
TRBJ1-1	TRBD1	TRBV6-5	few	CASSNLNRGRGAFF	TGTGCCAGCAGTAACCTTAACAGGGGGCGGGGAGCTTTCTTT
TRBJ2-2	-	TRBV5-4	few	CASSLGGGDRTGELFF	TGTGCCAGCAGCTTGGGAGGCGGGGACCGCACCGGGGAGCTGTTTTTT
TRBJ1-5	-	TRBV19	-	CASSSQHSNQPQHF	TGTGCCAGTAGTTCACAACATAGCAATCAGCCCCAGCATTTT
TRBJ1-5	TRBD1	TRBV29-1	-	CSVDFGQGMGSSNQPQHF	TGCAGCGTTGATTTTGGACAGGGGATGGGTAGTAGCAATCAGCCCCAGCATTTT
TRBJ2-3	-	TRBV5-4	-	CASSLESGTDTQYF	TGTGCCAGCAGCTTGGAGAGCGGCACAGATACGCAGTATTTT
TRBJ2-5	TRBD2	TRBV4-1	-	CASSQSGLAGAVTQYF	TGCGCCAGCAGCCAATCGGGACTAGCGGGAGCGGTGACCCAGTACTTC
TRBJ1-2	-	TRBV20-1	-	CSASRDTDGYTF	TGCAGTGCTAGTAGGGACACCGATGGCTACACCTTC
TRBJ1-4	-	TRBV13	-	CASSLSYAGNEKLFF	TGTGCCAGCAGCTTATCATATGCGGGTAATGAAAAACTGTTTTTT
TRBJ2-5	TRBD1	TRBV19	-	CASSMGQAEQETQYF	TGTGCCAGTAGTATGGGACAGGCGGAGCAAGAGACCCAGTACTTC
TRBJ1-5	TRBD1	TRBV19	-	CASSIYRGSGQPQHF	TGTGCCAGTAGTATTTACAGGGGGTCCGGTCAGCCCCAGCATTTT
TRBJ2-1	TRBD1	TRBV4-3	-	CASSHAGTGSQFGEQFF	TGCGCCAGCAGTCACGCCGGGACAGGCAGCCAATTTGGTGAGCAGTTCTTC
TRBJ2-1	-	TRBV21-1	-	CASSKAGRETYNEQFF	TGTGCCAGCAGCAAAGCGGGGCGGGAGACCTACAATGAGCAGTTCTTC
TRBJ2-2	TRBD2	TRBV15	once	CATSREETSGRTNTGELFF	TGTGCCACCAGCAGAGAGGAGACTAGCGGGAGGACGAACACCGGGGAGCTGTTTTTT